These 23 T cell receptor beta chains share one sample of origin, sequenced in a study of vaccination and CD4 T cells after COVID-19. These receptors' antigens are unknown. Sequenced with the Oncomine TCR Beta short-read assay was DNA taken from cultured CD4+ T cells. TCRdb called the PCR reads again in MiXCR, with one record for every CDR3 protein. The table records about 20,000 distinct CDR3 sequences, less than 65% of them present only once. The treatment denotes: roughly 10-day PBMC culture with coronavirus spike peptide pools or control peptides (ViraFEST assay). Here the sequenced sample was CD4+ T cells from blood, cultured in vitro, taken after SARS-CoV-2 vaccination. The receptors were sampled from a human donor who had recovered from COVID-19.

This clonotype occurred a few times. The chain carries TRBV2 and TRBJ1-3; TRBD1 is a possible D gene (6 bases). V lost 6 bases and J 2 bases, leaving 8 bases between the germline ends. The CDR3 runs to 13 residues. The germline V gene has CDR1 SNHLY and CDR2 FYNNEI. For the CDR3, the DNA is TGTGCCAGCAGCCAGGGGACTGGAAACACCATATATTTT. This encodes CASSQGTGNTIYF. Full variable domain (missing parts from reference TRBV2 and TRBJ1-3): EPEVTQTPSHQVTQMGQEVILRCVPISNHLYFYWYRQILGQKVEFLVSFYNNEISEKSEIFDDQFSVERPDGSNFTLKIRSTKLEDSAMYFCASSQGTGNTIYFGEGSWLTVV.

The chain uses TRBV20-1 and TRBJ2-5; D possibly corresponds to TRBD2 (6 bases). Trimming stripped 3 bases from V and 5 bases from J, with 10 bases between. Germline V gives CDR1 DFQATT, CDR2 SNEGSKA (reference sequence). There are 12 residues in the CDR3. Here the CDR3 reads CSASLGGETQYF. The CDR3 DNA sequence: TGCAGTGCTAGCCTTGGGGGGGAGACCCAGTACTTC.

A few counts support this clonotype. The chain uses TRBV19 and TRBJ1-2; maybe TRBD1 (5 bases). The germline V gene encodes CDR1 LNHDA and CDR2 SQIVND (reference sequence). V lost 4 bases, J lost 4 bases, and 16 bases lay in between. CDR3 length: 15 residues. CDR3 sequence reads: CASSTSGGVAYGYTF. The CDR3 nucleotides are TGTGCCAGTAGTACCTCGGGGGGAGTTGCCTATGGCTACACCTTC.

The sample holds a few counts of this clonotype. The V gene is TRBV7-3, the J gene TRBJ2-2; the D is unclear. Trimming pared 5 bases from V and 0 bases from J, leaving 13 bases between. This CDR3 spans 16 amino acids. CDR1 is SGHTA, CDR2 FQGTGA, per germline. DNA of the CDR3: TGTGCCAGCAGCCCTTCTGCGACTCCGAACACCGGGGAGCTGTTTTTT. Translation gives CASSPSATPNTGELFF.

The V call is TRBV19, the J call TRBJ1-6; no clear D. This CDR3 region has 13 residues. Germline V lookup: CDR1 LNHDA, CDR2 SQIVND (reference sequence). Deletions cut 4 bases from V and 13 bases from J, with 14 bases between. The CDR3 DNA sequence: TGTGCCAGTAGTACCACCCAATTTTTTCCCCTCCACTTT. Its protein product is CASSTTQFFPLHF.

This rearrangement joins TRBV29-1 to TRBJ1-3; D is undetermined. V dropped 7 bases and J dropped 0 bases, with 4 bases sitting between them. The germline V gene has CDR1 SQVTM and CDR2 ANQGSEA. The CDR3 totals 11 residues. DNA of the CDR3: TGCAGCGGGACCTCTGGAAACACCATATATTTT. Translation gives CSGTSGNTIYF. The complete variable domain, with remaining parts taken from reference TRBV29-1 and TRBJ1-3, reads SAVISQKPSRDICQRGTSLTIQCQVDSQVTMMFWYRQQPGQSLTLIATANQGSEATYESGFVIDKFPISRPNLTFSTLTVSNMSPEDSSIYLCSGTSGNTIYFGEGSWLTVV.

The V call is TRBV6-1, the J call TRBJ2-2, with D perhaps TRBD2 (6 bases). Germline V lookup: CDR1 MNHNS, CDR2 SASEGT. This CDR3 comprises 15 residues. V gave up 5 bases and J gave up 1 base, with 11 bases separating them. The CDR3: CASSLPGVNTGELFF. CDR3 nucleotides: TGTGCCAGCAGTCTACCGGGGGTGAACACCGGGGAGCTGTTTTTT.

The chain uses TRBV11-3 and TRBJ1-1; D unclear. Trimming took off 5 bases at V and 1 base at J, with 8 bases between the two ends. This CDR3 comprises 13 residues. Germline V gene data show CDR1 as SGHNT and CDR2 as YENEEA. CDR3: CASSRGENTEAFF. For the CDR3, the DNA is TGTGCCAGCAGCCGGGGAGAGAACACTGAAGCTTTCTTT. Using reference TRBV11-3 and TRBJ1-1 for the parts outside the CDR3, the full variable domain is EAGVVQSPRYKIIEKKQPVAFWCNPISGHNTLYWYLQNLGQGPELLIRYENEEAVDDSQLPKDRFSAERLKGVDSTLKIQPAELGDSAVYLCASSRGENTEAFFGQGTRLTVV.

The rearrangement links TRBV10-3 to TRBJ2-3; 14 bases line up with TRBD2. J gave up 6 bases and V 4 bases, and 6 bases lay outside the gene matches. The CDR3 consists of 16 residues. Germline CDR1 ENHRY, CDR2 SYGVKD. The CDR3 sequence is CAISGTSGGPRDTQYF. CDR3 sequence (DNA): TGTGCCATCAGTGGGACTAGCGGGGGGCCAAGGGATACGCAGTATTTT.

There are a few counts of this clonotype. The chain couples TRBV25-1 to TRBJ1-1; unclear D gene. The CDR3 has 14 amino acids. Looked up from germline, CDR1 is MGHDK and CDR2 is SYGVNS. The ends were cut back, 5 bases at V and 1 base at J, with 11 bases in the middle. The DNA for the CDR3 is TGTGCCAGCAGTAGGAGCCACGGGAACACTGAAGCTTTCTTT. It is translated as CASSRSHGNTEAFF.

This chain connects TRBV27 to TRBJ1-1, with 10 bases lining up with TRBD1. The CDR3 is made up of 14 amino acids. Losses at the gene ends were 0 bases for V and 11 bases for J; bases not matched to a gene: 6. The germline V gene has CDR1 MNHEY and CDR2 SMNVEV (reference sequence). CDR3 coding DNA: TGTGCCAGCAGTTTATCTGCGGGACAGGGGAAGGCTTTCTTT. This gives the protein CASSLSAGQGKAFF.

V and J are TRBV12-3 or TRBV12-4 and TRBJ2-2; D remains unclear. Trimming left V 1 base short and J 3 bases short, with 12 bases between. This CDR3 is built from 16 residues. The CDR3 loop reads CASSLGGYDHTGELFF. CDR3 in DNA: TGTGCCAGCAGTTTAGGGGGATACGACCACACCGGGGAGCTGTTTTTT.

The rearrangement joins TRBV7-2 to TRBJ1-1; D gene unclear. The CDR3 runs 13 residues. V was pared by 4 bases and J by 2 bases, with 8 bases between. The germline gives CDR1 SGHTA, CDR2 FQGNSA. CDR3 coding DNA: TGTGCCAGCAGCTCTCTAGCTAACACTGAAGCTTTCTTT. Translating it yields CASSSLANTEAFF.

V gene TRBV6-5 combines with J gene TRBJ1-6; 9 positions agree with TRBD1. The J segment lost 9 bases and the V segment lost 4 bases, leaving 7 bases of the junction unmatched. Germline V lookup: CDR1 MNHEY, CDR2 SVGAGI. The CDR3 contains 15 residues. The CDR3: CASSSTGGLSSPLHF. The CDR3 bases are TGTGCCAGCAGTTCCACAGGGGGCTTAAGTTCACCCCTCCACTTT.

The chain carries TRBV6-1 and TRBJ1-1; perhaps TRBD1 as D (5 bases). V lost 6 bases and J 2 bases, leaving 13 bases between the germline ends. CDR1 MNHNS and CDR2 SASEGT come from the germline V gene. The CDR3 is 14 amino acids. The DNA for the CDR3 is TGTGCCAGCAGAGGGAGGGGAGCTAACACTGAAGCTTTCTTT. Translating it yields CASRGRGANTEAFF.

This clonotype was detected only a few times. V usage is TRBV7-2 and J usage is TRBJ1-2; TRBD1 agrees at 9 bases. The CDR3 totals 16 residues. Germline V lookup: CDR1 SGHTA, CDR2 FQGNSA. V lost 2 bases and J lost 9; bases outside the gene matches: 13. CDR3 sequence: CASSLRVQGAILSYTF. The CDR3 nucleotides read TGTGCCAGCAGCTTAAGGGTACAGGGGGCGATTCTCAGCTACACCTTC.

This sequence joins TRBV27 and TRBJ2-2; D gene ambiguous. The V and J ends lost 0 bases and 3 bases respectively, with 2 bases between them. Germline values: CDR1 MNHEY, CDR2 SMNVEV (reference sequence). The CDR3 loop spans 13 amino acids. For the CDR3, the DNA is TGTGCCAGCAGTTTATCGCACACCGGGGAGCTGTTTTTT. Amino acids: CASSLSHTGELFF.

The V call is TRBV6-4, the J call TRBJ2-1; D gene unclear. Germline CDR1 reads MRHNA; CDR2 reads SNTAGT. CDR3 length: 15 amino acids. V lost 3 bases and J lost 2, with 11 bases in between. CDR3 in DNA: TGTGCCAGCAGTGAGGGCTTTGGGACCTACAATGAGCAGTTCTTC. Its translation is CASSEGFGTYNEQFF.

The chain has TRBV6-1 and TRBJ2-7; D not certain. Germline V gene sequence: CDR1 MNHNS, CDR2 SASEGT. The CDR3 runs 14 residues. V was shortened by 2 bases and J by 2 bases, with 10 bases between the two germline ends. The CDR3 here is CASSEQAATYEQYF. CDR3 DNA sequence: TGTGCCAGCAGTGAACAGGCGGCTACCTACGAGCAGTACTTC.

The chain carries TRBV25-1 and TRBJ1-2; possible D gene TRBD1, 5 bases. Trimming removed 5 bases at V and 13 bases at J, with 17 bases between. The CDR3 is 12 amino acids. CDR1 MGHDK and CDR2 SYGVNS come from the germline V gene. CDR3 in amino acids: CASSPVQGRATF. The CDR3 coding sequence is TGTGCCAGCAGTCCGGTTCAGGGCAGGGCCACCTTC.

V is TRBV7-2 and J is TRBJ1-3; D remains ambiguous. The CDR3 runs to 15 residues. V lost 4 bases to trimming and J lost 0 bases, with 10 bases between them. The germline V gene has CDR1 SGHTA and CDR2 FQGNSA. CDR3 in DNA: TGTGCCAGCAGCTCCAGTCAGAGCTCTGGAAACACCATATATTTT. Residues: CASSSSQSSGNTIYF.

This clonotype was counted between two and nine times. This chain uses TRBV6-1 with TRBJ1-5, with a possible D match to TRBD1 (6 bases). V shed 1 base and J shed 7 bases, with 14 bases lying between them. CDR3 length equals 15 residues. The germline CDR1 and CDR2 sequences are MNHNS and SASEGT. The CDR3 DNA is TGTGCCAGCAGTGAAGGGACAGAAGGTCACCAGCCCCAGCATTTT. Protein product: CASSEGTEGHQPQHF.

The V and J genes are TRBV20-1 and TRBJ1-2, with 8 bases that match TRBD1. This CDR3 is built from 12 residues. The germline gives CDR1 DFQATT, CDR2 SNEGSKA (reference sequence). Trimming at V came to 3 bases and at J to 7 bases, leaving 4 bases not matched to a gene. CDR3 in amino acids: CSASPGGIGYTF. The DNA for the CDR3 is TGCAGTGCTAGTCCAGGGGGCATTGGCTACACCTTC.